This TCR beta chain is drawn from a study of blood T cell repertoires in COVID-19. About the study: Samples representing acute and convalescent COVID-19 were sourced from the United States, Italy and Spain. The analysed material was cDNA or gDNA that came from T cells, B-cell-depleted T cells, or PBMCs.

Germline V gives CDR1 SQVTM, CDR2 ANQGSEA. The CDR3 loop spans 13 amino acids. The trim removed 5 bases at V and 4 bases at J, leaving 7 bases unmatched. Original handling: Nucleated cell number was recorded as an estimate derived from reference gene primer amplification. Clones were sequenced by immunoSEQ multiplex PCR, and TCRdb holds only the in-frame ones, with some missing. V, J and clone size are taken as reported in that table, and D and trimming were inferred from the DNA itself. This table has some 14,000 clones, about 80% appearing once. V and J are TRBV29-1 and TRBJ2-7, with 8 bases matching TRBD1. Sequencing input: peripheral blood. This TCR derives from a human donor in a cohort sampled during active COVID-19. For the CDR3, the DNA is TGCAGCGTTAGGCGGCAGGGGGCTTACGAGCAGTACTTC. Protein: CSVRRQGAYEQYF.